Shown below are 6 T cell receptor beta chains from a single sample sequenced in a study of OX40 agonist ivuxolimab in advanced cancers. The assay was immunoSEQ multiplex PCR, and TCRdb's table has in-frame clones only and misses some. The sample lists under 70,000 clones; around 87% were seen once. The specimen comprised CD4+ or CD8+ T cells sorted from blood, sampled in a trial of the OX40 agonist ivuxolimab. The receptors were gathered from an adult with an advanced solid tumor such as melanoma, head and neck, liver or kidney cancer.

V gene TRBV27 combines with J gene TRBJ2-2; D remains ambiguous. Trimming removed 5 bases from V and 1 base from J, with 8 bases in between. CDR1 and CDR2 (germline): MNHEY, SMNVEV (reference sequence). This CDR3 contains 14 residues. CDR3 protein: CASSQYRNTGELFF. The CDR3 DNA follows: TGTGCCAGCAGTCAGTACAGGAACACCGGGGAGCTGTTTTTT.

This sequence joins TRBV7-9 and TRBJ2-3, with D hard to call. Trimming stripped 3 bases from V and 0 bases from J, with 7 bases between. The CDR3 spans 14 residues. CDR1 and CDR2 from the germline V gene are SEHNR and FQNEAQ (reference sequence). The CDR3 spells CASSFATSTDTQYF. CDR3 nucleotide sequence: TGTGCCAGCAGCTTTGCAACTAGCACAGATACGCAGTATTTT.

V and J are TRBV25-1 and TRBJ2-6; possible D gene TRBD1, 5 bases. V shed 4 bases and J shed 5 bases, with 21 bases lying between them. The CDR3 consists of 18 residues. Germline-derived CDR1 and CDR2 are MGHDK and SYGVNS. The CDR3 DNA follows: TGTGCCAGCAGTGCAATATTAACTGGACAAAGTCGGGCCAACGTCCTGACTTTC. This sequence encodes CASSAILTGQSRANVLTF.

The J gene is TRBJ2-1, the V gene TRBV6-5, with 7 bases that match TRBD2. Germline lookup yields CDR1 MNHEY and CDR2 SVGAGI. The length of the CDR3 is 16 residues. The V segment lost 2 bases and the J segment 1 base; nucleotides outside the gene matches: 5. CDR3 region: CASSYTTSASYNEQFF. CDR3 bases: TGTGCCAGCAGTTACACAACTAGCGCTTCCTACAATGAGCAGTTCTTC.

This chain links TRBV9 with TRBJ2-7; 9 nucleotides align to TRBD2. The CDR3 contains 15 residues. The ends lost 4 bases at V and 0 bases at J; junction bases unmatched: 5. Germline values: CDR1 SGDLS, CDR2 YYNGEE. DNA for the CDR3: TGTGCCAGCAGCCCACGACTAGCGGACTCCTACGAGCAGTACTTC. Translation gives CASSPRLADSYEQYF.

The chain couples TRBV14 to TRBJ2-2; TRBD2 matches at 7 bases. CDR1 is SGHDN and CDR2 is FVKESK in the germline V gene. The CDR3 sequence is 16 residues long. V gave up 4 bases and J gave up 4 bases; unmatched junction bases: 9. CDR3 sequence reads: CASSPIQREGTGELFF. The CDR3 DNA sequence: TGTGCCAGCAGCCCCATACAGAGGGAGGGCACCGGGGAGCTGTTTTTT.